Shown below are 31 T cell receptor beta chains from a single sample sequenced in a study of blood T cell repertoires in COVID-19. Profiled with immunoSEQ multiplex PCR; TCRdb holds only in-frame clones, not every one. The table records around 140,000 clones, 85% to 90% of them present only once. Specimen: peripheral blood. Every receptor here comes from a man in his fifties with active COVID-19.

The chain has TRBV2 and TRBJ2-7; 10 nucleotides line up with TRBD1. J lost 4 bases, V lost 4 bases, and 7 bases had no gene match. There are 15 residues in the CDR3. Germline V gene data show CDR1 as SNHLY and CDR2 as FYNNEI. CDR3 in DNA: TGTGCCAGCAGTGCCTCGACAGGGGGCACATACGAGCAGTACTTC. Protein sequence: CASSASTGGTYEQYF.

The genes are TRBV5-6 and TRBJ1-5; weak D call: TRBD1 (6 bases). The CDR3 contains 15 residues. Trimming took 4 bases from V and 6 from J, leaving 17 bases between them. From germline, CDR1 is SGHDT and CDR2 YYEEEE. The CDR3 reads CASSRWGAGAQPQHF. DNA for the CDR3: TGTGCCAGCAGCCGTTGGGGGGCGGGGGCTCAGCCCCAGCATTTT.

CDR3 protein: CASRKGGATNEKLFF. The CDR3 DNA sequence: TGTGCCAGCAGAAAAGGGGGCGCGACTAATGAAAAACTGTTTTTT. The rearrangement joins TRBV2 to TRBJ1-4, with TRBD1 matching over 7 bases. The CDR3 sequence is 15 residues long. The ends lost 6 bases at V and 2 bases at J; junction bases unmatched: 6. Germline-derived CDR1 and CDR2 are SNHLY and FYNNEI.

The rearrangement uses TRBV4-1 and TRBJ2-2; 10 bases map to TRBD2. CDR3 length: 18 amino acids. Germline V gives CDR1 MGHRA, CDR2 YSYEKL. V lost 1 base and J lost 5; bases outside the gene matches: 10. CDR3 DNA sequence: TGCGCCAGCAGCCAAGTTCCGTTAGCGGGGGGTAGGACCGGGGAGCTGTTTTTT. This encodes CASSQVPLAGGRTGELFF.

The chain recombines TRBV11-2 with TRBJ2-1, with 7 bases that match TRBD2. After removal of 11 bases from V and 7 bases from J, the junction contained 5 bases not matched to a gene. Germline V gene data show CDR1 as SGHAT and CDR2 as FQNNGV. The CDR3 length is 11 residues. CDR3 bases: TGTGCCGCGGGGGTGGCGAATGAGCAGTTCTTC. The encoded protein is CAAGVANEQFF. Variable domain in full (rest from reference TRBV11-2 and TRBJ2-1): EAGVAQSPRYKIIEKRQSVAFWCNPISGHATLYWYQQILGQGPKLLIQFQNNGVVDDSQLPKDRFSAERLKGVDSTLKIQPAKLEDSAVYLCAAGVANEQFFGPGTRLTVL.

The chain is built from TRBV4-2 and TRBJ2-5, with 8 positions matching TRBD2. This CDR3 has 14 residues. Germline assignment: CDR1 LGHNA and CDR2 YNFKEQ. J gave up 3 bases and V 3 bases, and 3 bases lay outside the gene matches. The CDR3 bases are TGTGCCAGCAGCCAGGTGACTAGCGAAGAGACCCAGTACTTC. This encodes CASSQVTSEETQYF.

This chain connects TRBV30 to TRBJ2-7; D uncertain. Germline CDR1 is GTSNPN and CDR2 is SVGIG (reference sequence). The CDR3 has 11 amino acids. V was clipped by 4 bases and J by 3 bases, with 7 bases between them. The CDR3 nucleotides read TGTGCCTGGACCTCAGGCTACGAGCAGTACTTC. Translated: CAWTSGYEQYF.

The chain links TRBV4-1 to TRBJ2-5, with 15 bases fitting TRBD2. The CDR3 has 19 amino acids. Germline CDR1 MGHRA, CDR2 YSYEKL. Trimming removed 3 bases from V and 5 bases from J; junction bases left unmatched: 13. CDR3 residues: CASSHPGLAGGPERETQYF. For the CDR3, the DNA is TGCGCCAGCAGCCACCCCGGACTAGCGGGGGGGCCGGAGCGGGAGACCCAGTACTTC.

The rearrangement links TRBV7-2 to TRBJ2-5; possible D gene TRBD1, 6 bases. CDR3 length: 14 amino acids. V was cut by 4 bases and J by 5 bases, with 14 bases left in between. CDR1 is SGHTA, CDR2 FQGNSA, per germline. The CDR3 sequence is CASSSVGGRETQYF. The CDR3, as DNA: TGTGCCAGCAGCTCCGTTGGGGGCCGGGAGACCCAGTACTTC.

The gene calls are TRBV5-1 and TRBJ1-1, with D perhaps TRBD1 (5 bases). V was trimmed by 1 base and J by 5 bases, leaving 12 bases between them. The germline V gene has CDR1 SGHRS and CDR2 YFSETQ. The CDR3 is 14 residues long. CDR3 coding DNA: TGCGCCAGCAGCTTGCTAGGGGAAAGGACTGAAGCTTTCTTT. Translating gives CASSLLGERTEAFF.

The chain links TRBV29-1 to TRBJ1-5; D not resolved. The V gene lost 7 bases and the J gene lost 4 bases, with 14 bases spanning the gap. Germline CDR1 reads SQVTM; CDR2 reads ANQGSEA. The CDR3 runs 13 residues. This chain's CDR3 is CSAIRDRNQPQHF. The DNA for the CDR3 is TGCAGCGCCATTAGAGATAGAAATCAGCCCCAGCATTTT.

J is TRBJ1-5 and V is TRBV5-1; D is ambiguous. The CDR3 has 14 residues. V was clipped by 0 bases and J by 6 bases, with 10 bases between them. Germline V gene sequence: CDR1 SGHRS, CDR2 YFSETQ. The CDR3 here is CASSLGQSGQPQHF. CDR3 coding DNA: TGCGCCAGCAGCTTGGGGCAGTCGGGTCAGCCCCAGCATTTT.

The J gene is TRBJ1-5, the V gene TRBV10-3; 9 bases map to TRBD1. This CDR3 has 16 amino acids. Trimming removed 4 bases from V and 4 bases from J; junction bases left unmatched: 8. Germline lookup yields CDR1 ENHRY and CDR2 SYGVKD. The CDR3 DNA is TGTGCCATCAGTGGCCTGGGACAGGGCGTGAATCAGCCCCAGCATTTT. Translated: CAISGLGQGVNQPQHF.

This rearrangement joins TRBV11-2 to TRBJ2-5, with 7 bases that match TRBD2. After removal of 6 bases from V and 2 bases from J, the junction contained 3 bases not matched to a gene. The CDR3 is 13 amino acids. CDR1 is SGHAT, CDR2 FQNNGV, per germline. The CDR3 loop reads CASSGGGQETQYF. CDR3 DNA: TGTGCCAGCAGTGGGGGGGGGCAAGAGACCCAGTACTTC.

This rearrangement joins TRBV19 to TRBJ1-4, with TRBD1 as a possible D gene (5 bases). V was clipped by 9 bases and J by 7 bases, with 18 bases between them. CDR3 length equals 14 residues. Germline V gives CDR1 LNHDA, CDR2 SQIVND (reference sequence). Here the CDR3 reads CASSPGTRGEKLFF. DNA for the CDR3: TGTGCCAGCTCCCCCGGGACTCGGGGTGAAAAACTGTTTTTT.

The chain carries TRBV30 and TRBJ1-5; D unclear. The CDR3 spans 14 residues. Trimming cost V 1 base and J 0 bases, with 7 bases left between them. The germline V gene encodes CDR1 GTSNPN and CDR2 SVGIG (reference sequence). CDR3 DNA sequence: TGTGCCTGGAGTGAATCTTATAGCAATCAGCCCCAGCATTTT. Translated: CAWSESYSNQPQHF.

The CDR3 DNA reads as TGCGCCAGCAGCCAAGGGACTAGCGGGGGAGAGACCCAGTACTTC. This encodes CASSQGTSGGETQYF. This chain links TRBV4-1 with TRBJ2-5; TRBD2 agrees at 13 bases. The germline CDR1 and CDR2 sequences are MGHRA and YSYEKL. V lost 1 base, J lost 4 bases, and 0 bases stayed unmatched. The CDR3 is 15 residues long.

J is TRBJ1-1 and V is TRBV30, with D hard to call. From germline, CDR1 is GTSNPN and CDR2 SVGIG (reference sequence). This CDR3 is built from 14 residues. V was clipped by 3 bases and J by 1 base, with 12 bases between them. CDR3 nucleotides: TGTGCCTGGAGCAGCCGGGGTGGGAACACTGAAGCTTTCTTT. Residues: CAWSSRGGNTEAFF.

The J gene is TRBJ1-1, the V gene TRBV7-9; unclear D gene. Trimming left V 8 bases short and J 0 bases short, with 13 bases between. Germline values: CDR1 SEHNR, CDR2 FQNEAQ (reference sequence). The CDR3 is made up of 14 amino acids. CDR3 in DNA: TGTGCCAGCGCCCTAATGGGAGTGAACACTGAAGCTTTCTTT. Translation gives CASALMGVNTEAFF. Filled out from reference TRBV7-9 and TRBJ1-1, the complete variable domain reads DTGVSQNPRHKITKRGQNVTFRCDPISEHNRLYWYRQTLGQGPEFLTYFQNEAQLEKSRLLSDRFSAERPKGSFSTLEIQRTEQGDSAMYLCASALMGVNTEAFFGQGTRLTVV.

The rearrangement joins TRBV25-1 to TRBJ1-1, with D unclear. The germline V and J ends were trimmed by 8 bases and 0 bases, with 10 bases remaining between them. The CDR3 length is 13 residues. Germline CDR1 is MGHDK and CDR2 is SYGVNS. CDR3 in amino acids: CASLNFLNTEAFF. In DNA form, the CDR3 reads TGTGCCAGCTTAAATTTCCTGAACACTGAAGCTTTCTTT.

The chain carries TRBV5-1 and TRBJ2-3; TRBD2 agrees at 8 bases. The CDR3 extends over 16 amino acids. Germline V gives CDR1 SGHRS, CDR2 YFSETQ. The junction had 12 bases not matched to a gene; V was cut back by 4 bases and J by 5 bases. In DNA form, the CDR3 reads TGCGCCAGCAGCGACCGAAGGGGACTAGTGGGAGATACGCAGTATTTT. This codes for CASSDRRGLVGDTQYF.

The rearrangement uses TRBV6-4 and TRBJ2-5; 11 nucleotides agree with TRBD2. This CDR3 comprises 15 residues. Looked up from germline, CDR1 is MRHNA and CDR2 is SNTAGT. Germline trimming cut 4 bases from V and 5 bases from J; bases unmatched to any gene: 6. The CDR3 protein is CASSVAGGPSETQYF. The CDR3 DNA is TGTGCCAGCAGTGTAGCGGGGGGGCCTTCTGAGACCCAGTACTTC.

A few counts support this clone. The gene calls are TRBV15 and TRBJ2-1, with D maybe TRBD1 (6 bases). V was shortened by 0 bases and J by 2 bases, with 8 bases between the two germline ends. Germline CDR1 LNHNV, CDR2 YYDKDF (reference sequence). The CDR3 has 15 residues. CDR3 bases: TGTGCCACCAGCAGAGATCAGGGGACCTACAATGAGCAGTTCTTC. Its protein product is CATSRDQGTYNEQFF.

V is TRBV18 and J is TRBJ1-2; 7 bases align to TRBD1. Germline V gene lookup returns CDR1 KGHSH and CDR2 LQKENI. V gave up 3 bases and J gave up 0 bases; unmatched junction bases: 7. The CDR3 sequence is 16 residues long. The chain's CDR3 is CASSPPGQKANYGYTF. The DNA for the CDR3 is TGTGCCAGCTCACCTCCGGGACAGAAAGCTAACTATGGCTACACCTTC. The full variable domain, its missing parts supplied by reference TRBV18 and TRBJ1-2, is NAGVMQNPRHLVRRRGQEARLRCSPMKGHSHVYWYRQLPEEGLKFMVYLQKENIIDESGMPKERFSAEFPKEGPSILRIQQVVRGDSAAYFCASSPPGQKANYGYTFGSGTRLTVV.

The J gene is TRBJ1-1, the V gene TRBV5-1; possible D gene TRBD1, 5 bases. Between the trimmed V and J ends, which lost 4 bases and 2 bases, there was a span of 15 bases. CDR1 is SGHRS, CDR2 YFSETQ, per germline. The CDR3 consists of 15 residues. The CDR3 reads CASSLNGAVNTEAFF. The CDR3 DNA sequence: TGCGCCAGCAGCCTAAATGGGGCGGTAAACACTGAAGCTTTCTTT.

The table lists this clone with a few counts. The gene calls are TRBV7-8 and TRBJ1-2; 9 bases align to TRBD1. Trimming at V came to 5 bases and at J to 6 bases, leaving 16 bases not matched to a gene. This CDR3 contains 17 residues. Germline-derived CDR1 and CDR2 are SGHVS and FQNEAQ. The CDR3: CASSPRPHTGGIDGYTF. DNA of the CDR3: TGTGCCAGCAGCCCACGGCCCCACACAGGGGGCATCGATGGCTACACCTTC.

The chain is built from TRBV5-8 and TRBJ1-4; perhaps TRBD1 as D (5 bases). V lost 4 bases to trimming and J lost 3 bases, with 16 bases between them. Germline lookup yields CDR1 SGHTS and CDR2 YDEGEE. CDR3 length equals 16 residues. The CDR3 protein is CASSRRVVAPNEKLFF. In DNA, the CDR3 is TGTGCCAGCAGCCGCAGGGTGGTTGCACCTAATGAAAAACTGTTTTTT.

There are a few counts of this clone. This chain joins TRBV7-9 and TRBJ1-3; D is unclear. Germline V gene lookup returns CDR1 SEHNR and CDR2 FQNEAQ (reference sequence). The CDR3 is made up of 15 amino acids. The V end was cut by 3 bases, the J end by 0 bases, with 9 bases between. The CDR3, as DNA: TGTGCCAGCAGCTTCATGCAGGTCTCTGGAAACACCATATATTTT. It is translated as CASSFMQVSGNTIYF. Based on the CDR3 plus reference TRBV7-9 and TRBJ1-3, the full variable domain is DTGVSQNPRHKITKRGQNVTFRCDPISEHNRLYWYRQTLGQGPEFLTYFQNEAQLEKSRLLSDRFSAERPKGSFSTLEIQRTEQGDSAMYLCASSFMQVSGNTIYFGEGSWLTVV.

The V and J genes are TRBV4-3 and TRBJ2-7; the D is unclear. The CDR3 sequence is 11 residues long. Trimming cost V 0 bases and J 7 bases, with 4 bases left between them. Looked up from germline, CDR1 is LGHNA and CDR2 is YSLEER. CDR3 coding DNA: TGCGCCAGCAGCCAAGATCGTGAGCAGTACTTC. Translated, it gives CASSQDREQYF.

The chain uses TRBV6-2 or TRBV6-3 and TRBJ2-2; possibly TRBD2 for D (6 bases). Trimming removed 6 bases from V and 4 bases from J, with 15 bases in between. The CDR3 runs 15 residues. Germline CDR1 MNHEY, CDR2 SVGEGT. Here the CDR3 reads CASSSGSGGTGELFF. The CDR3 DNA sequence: TGTGCCAGCAGCTCGGGGTCCGGGGGCACCGGGGAGCTGTTTTTT.

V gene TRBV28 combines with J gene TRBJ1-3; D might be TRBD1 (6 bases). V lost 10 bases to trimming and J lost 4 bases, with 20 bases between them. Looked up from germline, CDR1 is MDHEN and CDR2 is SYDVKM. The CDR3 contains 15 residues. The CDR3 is CATARGGASGNTIYF. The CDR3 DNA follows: TGTGCCACTGCGCGGGGGGGCGCGTCGGGAAACACCATATATTTT.